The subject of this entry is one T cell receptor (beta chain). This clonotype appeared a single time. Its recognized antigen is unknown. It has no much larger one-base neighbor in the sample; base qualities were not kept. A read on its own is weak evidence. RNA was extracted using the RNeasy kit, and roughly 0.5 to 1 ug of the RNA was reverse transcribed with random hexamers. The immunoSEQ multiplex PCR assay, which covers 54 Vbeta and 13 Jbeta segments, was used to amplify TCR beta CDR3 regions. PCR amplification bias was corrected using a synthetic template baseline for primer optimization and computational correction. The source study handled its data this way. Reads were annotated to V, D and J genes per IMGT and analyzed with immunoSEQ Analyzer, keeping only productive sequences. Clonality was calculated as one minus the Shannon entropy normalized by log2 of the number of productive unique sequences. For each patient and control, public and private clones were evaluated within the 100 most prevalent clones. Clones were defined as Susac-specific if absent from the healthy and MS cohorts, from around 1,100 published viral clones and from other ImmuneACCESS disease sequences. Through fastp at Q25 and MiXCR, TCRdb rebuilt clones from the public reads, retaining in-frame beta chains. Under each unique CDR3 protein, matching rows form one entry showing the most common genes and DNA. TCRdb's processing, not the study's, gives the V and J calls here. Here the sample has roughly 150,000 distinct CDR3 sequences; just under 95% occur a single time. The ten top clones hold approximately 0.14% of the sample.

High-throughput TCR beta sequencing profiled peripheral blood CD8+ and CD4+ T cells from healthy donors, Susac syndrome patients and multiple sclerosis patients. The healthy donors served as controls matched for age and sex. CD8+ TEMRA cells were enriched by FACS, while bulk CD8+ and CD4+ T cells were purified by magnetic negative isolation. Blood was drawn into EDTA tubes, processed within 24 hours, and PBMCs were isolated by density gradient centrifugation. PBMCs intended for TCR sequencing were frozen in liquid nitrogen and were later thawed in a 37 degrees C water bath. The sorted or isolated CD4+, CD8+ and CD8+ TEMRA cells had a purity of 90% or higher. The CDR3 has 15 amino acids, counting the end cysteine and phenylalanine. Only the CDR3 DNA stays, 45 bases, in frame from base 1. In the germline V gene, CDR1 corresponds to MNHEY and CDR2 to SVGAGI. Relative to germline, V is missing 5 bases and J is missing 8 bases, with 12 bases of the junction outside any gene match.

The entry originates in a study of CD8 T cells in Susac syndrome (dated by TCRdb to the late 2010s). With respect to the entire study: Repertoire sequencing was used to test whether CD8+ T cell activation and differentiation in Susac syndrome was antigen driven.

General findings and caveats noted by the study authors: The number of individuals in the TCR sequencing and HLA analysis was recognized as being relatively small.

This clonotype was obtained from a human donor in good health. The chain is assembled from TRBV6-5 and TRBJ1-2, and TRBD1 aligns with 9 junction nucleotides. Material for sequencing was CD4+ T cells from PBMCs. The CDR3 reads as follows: CASSGTGTGYGGYTF. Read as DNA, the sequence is TGTGCCAGCAGTGGGACCGGGACAGGGTATGGCGGCTACACCTTC.